The T cell receptor (beta chain) described here comes from a study of cytomegalovirus exposure and HLA in healthy donors. Study findings and constraints: Earlier analysis yielded a pattern in which most TCR beta V segments were productive about 90% or about 30% of the time. CMV serostatus was the only recorded immune exposure for donors.

13 Jbeta primers and 60 Vbeta primers were used for the PCR. Repertoires were generated with immunoSEQ multiplex PCR, while TCRdb's copy carries only in-frame clones and drops some. Of 130,000 to 150,000 clones listed, over 80% are singletons. With respect to this clone: Its antigen is as yet unknown.

The J segment lost 6 bases and the V segment lost 6 bases, leaving 6 bases of the junction unmatched. The CDR3 runs to 14 residues. In germline, CDR1 is SNHLY, CDR2 FYNNEI. The clonotype comes from a woman younger than 45 in good health and CMV-seronegative. The sample was PBMCs. The gene calls are TRBV2 and TRBJ1-4; 8 bases are a match to TRBD1. The CDR3 sequence: CASSPRDRHEKLFF. The CDR3 DNA follows: TGTGCCAGCAGCCCCCGGGACAGGCATGAAAAACTGTTTTTT.